Shown below are 25 T cell receptor beta chains from a single sample sequenced in a study of T cells after yellow fever vaccination. TCRdb re-derived calls from the 5' RACE reads in MiXCR, one entry per CDR3 protein. This sample has about 45,000 distinct CDR3 sequences, with roughly 7.1% found just once. This sample comprised CD8+ T cells not binding an NS4B(214-222) dextramer, sorted from PBMCs, obtained 45 days after the yellow fever booster vaccination. Receptor source: a man aged 30-40 years who received the YFV17D yellow fever vaccine.

This clonotype has ten or more counts. The rearrangement links TRBV5-1 to TRBJ2-1; no definite D call. The V end was cut by 0 bases, the J end by 6 bases, with 13 bases between. CDR3 size: 15 residues. Germline CDR1 SGHRS, CDR2 YFSETQ. The DNA of the CDR3 is TGCGCCAGCAGCTTGGACAGCCCGAAGGTCAATGAGCAGTTCTTC. Its protein is CASSLDSPKVNEQFF.

The CDR3 region has the DNA TGTGCCAGCAGCTTAGGAGGGGTCGATAGCAATCAGCCCCAGCATTTT. Protein: CASSLGGVDSNQPQHF. V usage is TRBV7-8 and J usage is TRBJ1-5, with D perhaps TRBD1 (5 bases). The CDR3 length is 16 residues. The V gene's germline CDR1 is SGHVS and CDR2 FQNEAQ. V dropped 1 base and J dropped 0 bases, with 10 bases sitting between them.

This clonotype was found many times. This chain links TRBV28 with TRBJ2-5, with 15 bases that match TRBD2. The V gene end was trimmed by 1 base and the J gene end by 7 bases; junction bases not matched to a gene: 10. Germline CDR1 MDHEN, CDR2 SYDVKM. This CDR3 has 18 amino acids. For the CDR3, the DNA is TGTGCCAGCAGTTTATCCCCGGGACTAGCGGGAGGTTCGCGGACCCAGTACTTC. Protein sequence: CASSLSPGLAGGSRTQYF.

This clonotype has only a few counts. The J gene is TRBJ2-3, the V gene TRBV12-3 or TRBV12-4, with 9 bases identical to TRBD2. V lost 4 bases, J lost 3 bases, and 11 bases stayed unmatched. This CDR3 is built from 17 residues. CDR3 residues: CASSSTGLAGRTDTQYF. The CDR3 DNA is TGTGCCAGCAGTTCAACCGGGCTAGCGGGAAGGACAGATACGCAGTATTTT.

This clonotype was detected many times. The V call is TRBV6-2 or TRBV6-3, the J call TRBJ2-7; the D gene could be TRBD1 or TRBD2 (6 bases each). The germline V gene encodes CDR1 MNHEY and CDR2 SVGEGT. V was cut by 4 bases and J by 6 bases, with 13 bases left in between. This CDR3 contains 13 residues. CDR3: CASSSGGGGEQYF. CDR3 in DNA: TGTGCCAGCAGTTCCGGAGGGGGTGGCGAGCAGTACTTC.

This clonotype has a count of ten or more. The CDR3 here is CASSYRDLALSGELFF. The CDR3, as DNA: TGTGCCAGCAGTTACCGGGACTTAGCCTTGAGCGGGGAGCTGTTTTTT. The chain is built from TRBV2 and TRBJ2-2, with D possibly being TRBD2 (6 bases). This CDR3 contains 16 residues. Germline V CDR1 and CDR2: SNHLY, FYNNEI. V was clipped by 5 bases and J by 7 bases, with 20 bases between them.

The chain links TRBV14 to TRBJ2-7; unclear D gene. The length of the CDR3 is 11 residues. Germline V CDR1 and CDR2: SGHDN, FVKESK. V was shortened by 3 bases and J by 4 bases, with 4 bases between the two germline ends. CDR3 sequence reads: CASSQYYEQYF. The CDR3 bases are TGTGCCAGCAGCCAGTATTACGAGCAGTACTTC.

This clonotype was recorded many times. The chain is built from TRBV20-1 and TRBJ2-3; possible D gene TRBD2, 6 bases. From germline, CDR1 is DFQATT and CDR2 SNEGSKA (reference sequence). Trimming took 5 bases from V and 2 from J, leaving 14 bases between them. This CDR3 contains 14 residues. CDR3 loop: CSASGAGFTDTQYF. The CDR3 DNA follows: TGCAGTGCTTCCGGGGCGGGATTCACAGATACGCAGTATTTT.

This clonotype was seen at least ten times. The CDR3 spells CASSYGGQIQETQYF. The CDR3 coding sequence is TGTGCCAGCAGCTACGGGGGACAGATCCAAGAGACCCAGTACTTC. This chain links TRBV6-5 with TRBJ2-5; TRBD1 might be the D (7 bases). CDR3 length: 15 residues. With 6 bases removed from V and 1 base from J, the gap between germline ends came to 15 bases. The germline V gene has CDR1 MNHEY and CDR2 SVGAGI.

There are many counts of this clonotype. The chain carries TRBV6-5 and TRBJ2-5; D is undetermined. This CDR3 region has 13 residues. The germline V gene has CDR1 MNHEY and CDR2 SVGAGI. Trimming removed 0 bases from V and 8 bases from J, with 10 bases in between. CDR3 residues: CASSYSSPGTQYF. The CDR3 DNA follows: TGTGCCAGCAGTTACTCGAGTCCGGGTACCCAGTACTTC.

For this clonotype: This may be a read error: a much more frequent sequence differs by one nucleotide. The CDR3, as DNA: TGTGACAGCAGCTATTCTAGCGGGACAGGGAATCAGCAGTTCTTC. It is translated as CDSSYSSGTGNQQFF. The V gene is TRBV11-1, the J gene TRBJ2-1; D assignment may be TRBD1 or TRBD2 (9 bases each). This CDR3 region has 15 residues. Germline V lookup: CDR1 SGHAT, CDR2 FQDESV (reference sequence).

The chain's CDR3 is CASSRTGVNYGYTF. The DNA for the CDR3 is TGTGCCAGCAGCCGGACAGGGGTCAACTATGGCTACACCTTC. The chain joins TRBV7-9 to TRBJ1-2, with TRBD1 matching over 9 bases. The J segment lost 2 bases and the V segment lost 5 bases, leaving 3 bases of the junction unmatched. This CDR3 comprises 14 residues. The germline V gene has CDR1 SEHNR and CDR2 FQNEAQ (reference sequence). The full variable domain, with the rest looked up from reference TRBV7-9 and TRBJ1-2, is DTGVSQNPRHKITKRGQNVTFRCDPISEHNRLYWYRQTLGQGPEFLTYFQNEAQLEKSRLLSDRFSAERPKGSFSTLEIQRTEQGDSAMYLCASSRTGVNYGYTFGSGTRLTVV.

This clonotype has ten or more counts. V usage is TRBV7-9 and J usage is TRBJ1-1; D uncertain. Trimming cost V 2 bases and J 11 bases, with 12 bases left between them. This CDR3 region has 12 residues. From germline, CDR1 is SEHNR and CDR2 FQNEAQ (reference sequence). The CDR3, as DNA: TGTGCCAGCAGCTTACCCGGCCTTGCGGCTTTCTTT. This gives the protein CASSLPGLAAFF.

In its sample, this clonotype was seen a few times. V is TRBV14 and J is TRBJ2-7, with TRBD2 identical over 12 bases. With V trimmed by 2 bases and J by 1 base, 12 bases remained unmatched. The germline CDR1 and CDR2 sequences are SGHDN and FVKESK. The CDR3 spans 19 residues. The CDR3 loop is CASSQLVLAGGPRSYEQYF. The CDR3 region has the DNA TGTGCCAGCAGCCAACTGGTCCTAGCGGGAGGGCCAAGATCCTACGAGCAGTACTTC. Filled out from reference TRBV14 and TRBJ2-7, the complete variable domain reads EAGVTQFPSHSVIEKGQTVTLRCDPISGHDNLYWYRRVMGKEIKFLLHFVKESKQDESGMPNNRFLAERTGGTYSTLKVQPAELEDSGVYFCASSQLVLAGGPRSYEQYFGPGTRLTVT.

This clonotype was seen a handful of times. The genes are TRBV7-9 and TRBJ2-7; perhaps TRBD2 as D (7 bases). There are 15 residues in the CDR3. Germline CDR1 reads SEHNR; CDR2 reads FQNEAQ (reference sequence). The V end was cut by 4 bases, the J end by 5 bases, with 18 bases between. As DNA, the CDR3 is TGTGCCAGCAGCTACCGGGGGGCCCCGGGTGACGAGCAGTACTTC. Translating it yields CASSYRGAPGDEQYF.

This clonotype was picked up many times. The J gene is TRBJ1-2, the V gene TRBV6-4; maybe TRBD1 (5 bases). The germline V gene encodes CDR1 MRHNA and CDR2 SNTAGT. V lost 6 bases, J lost 13 bases, and 15 bases lay in between. The CDR3 totals 11 residues. The CDR3 reads CASSRDPCGTF. The DNA for the CDR3 is TGTGCCAGCAGCAGGGACCCCTGCGGCACCTTC.

The rearrangement joins TRBV20-1 to TRBJ1-5; D perhaps matches TRBD1 (6 bases). This CDR3 contains 15 residues. Trimming took off 6 bases at V and 4 bases at J, with 19 bases between the two ends. Germline V gives CDR1 DFQATT, CDR2 SNEGSKA (reference sequence). CDR3 region: CSARNGEQGNQPQHF. DNA of the CDR3: TGCAGTGCCCGAAATGGGGAACAGGGAAATCAGCCCCAGCATTTT.

This clonotype was detected ten times or more. The chain carries TRBV12-3 or TRBV12-4 and TRBJ2-5, with no clear D. The ends were cut back, 5 bases at V and 3 bases at J, with 16 bases in the middle. This CDR3 contains 15 residues. The CDR3 region is CASSQPDHGEETQYF. CDR3 nucleotides: TGTGCCAGCAGTCAACCGGACCACGGAGAAGAGACCCAGTACTTC.

CDR3: CASSFRGLGSGANVLTF. The DNA for the CDR3 is TGTGCCAGTAGTTTCCGAGGGTTAGGCTCTGGGGCCAACGTCCTGACTTTC. The chain has TRBV19 and TRBJ2-6; D is possibly TRBD2 (5 bases). Trimming removed 5 bases from V and 0 bases from J, with 14 bases in between. The CDR3 runs to 17 residues. CDR1 and CDR2 (germline): LNHDA, SQIVND (reference sequence).

This clonotype was seen many times. The V call is TRBV12-5, the J call TRBJ1-1; 9 positions agree with TRBD1. CDR1 is LGHNT and CDR2 is FRNRAP in the germline V gene. The CDR3 sequence is 18 residues long. After removal of 3 bases from V and 3 bases from J, the junction contained 14 bases not matched to a gene. CDR3: CASGFRTGTGLAYTEAFF. CDR3 bases: TGTGCTAGTGGTTTCCGAACCGGGACAGGGCTAGCGTACACTGAAGCTTTCTTT.

This clonotype appeared many times. The chain carries TRBV9 and TRBJ2-7; 9 bases fit TRBD2. The junction had 9 bases not matched to a gene; V was cut back by 4 bases and J by 7 bases. The CDR3 length is 14 residues. CDR1 and CDR2 (germline): SGDLS, YYNGEE. In DNA, the CDR3 is TGTGCCAGCAGCTCGGGACTAGCCACGAGGGAGCAGTACTTC. It translates to CASSSGLATREQYF.

This clonotype was detected many times. This rearrangement joins TRBV5-1 to TRBJ2-3; D remains unclear. Trimming stripped 2 bases from V and 6 bases from J, with 16 bases between. The CDR3 runs 15 residues. Germline V gene sequence: CDR1 SGHRS, CDR2 YFSETQ. The CDR3 region is CASSFMARYVDTQYF. The CDR3 DNA follows: TGCGCCAGCAGCTTTATGGCTAGATACGTGGATACGCAGTATTTT.

This clonotype was recorded at least ten times. The V and J genes are TRBV11-2 and TRBJ2-7; D may be TRBD1 (5 bases). CDR3 size: 13 residues. Germline values: CDR1 SGHAT, CDR2 FQNNGV. With 4 bases removed from V and 3 bases from J, the gap between germline ends came to 10 bases. In DNA, the CDR3 is TGTGCCAGCAGCTGGGGTCAGGGCTACGAGCAGTACTTC. This codes for CASSWGQGYEQYF. Together with reference TRBV11-2 and TRBJ2-7, the CDR3 gives the full variable domain: EAGVAQSPRYKIIEKRQSVAFWCNPISGHATLYWYQQILGQGPKLLIQFQNNGVVDDSQLPKDRFSAERLKGVDSTLKIQPAKLEDSAVYLCASSWGQGYEQYFGPGTRLTVT.

This clonotype showed up many times. This chain uses TRBV11-2 with TRBJ1-6, with D uncertain. Germline V gives CDR1 SGHAT, CDR2 FQNNGV. The CDR3 loop spans 16 amino acids. The germline V and J ends were trimmed by 5 bases and 3 bases, with 14 bases remaining between them. The CDR3: CASSHSGDYYNSPLHF. The CDR3 bases are TGTGCCAGCAGCCATTCGGGAGACTACTATAATTCACCCCTCCACTTT.

This clonotype was counted at least ten times. The chain joins TRBV6-2 or TRBV6-3 to TRBJ1-5; the D is unclear. The CDR3 sequence is 15 residues long. Trimming removed 0 bases from V and 1 base from J, with 7 bases in between. The germline V gene encodes CDR1 MNHEY and CDR2 SVGEGT. The CDR3 DNA sequence: TGTGCCAGCAGTTACTCGATTGGGAGCAATCAGCCCCAGCATTTT. Residues: CASSYSIGSNQPQHF.